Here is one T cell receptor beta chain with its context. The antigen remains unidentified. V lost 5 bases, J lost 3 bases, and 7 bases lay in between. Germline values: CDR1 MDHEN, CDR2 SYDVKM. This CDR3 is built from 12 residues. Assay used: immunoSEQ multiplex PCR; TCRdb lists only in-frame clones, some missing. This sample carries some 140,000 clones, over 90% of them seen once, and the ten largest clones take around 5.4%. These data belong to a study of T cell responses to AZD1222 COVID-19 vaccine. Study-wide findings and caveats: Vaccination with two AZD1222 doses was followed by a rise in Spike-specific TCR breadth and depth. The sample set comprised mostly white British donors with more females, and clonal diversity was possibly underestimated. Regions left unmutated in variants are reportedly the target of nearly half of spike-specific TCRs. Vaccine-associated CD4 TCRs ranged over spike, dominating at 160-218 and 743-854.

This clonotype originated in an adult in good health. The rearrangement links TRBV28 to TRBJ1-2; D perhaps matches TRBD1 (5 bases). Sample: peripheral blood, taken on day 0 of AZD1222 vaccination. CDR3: CASSGGDYGYTF. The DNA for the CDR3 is TGTGCCAGCAGTGGGGGTGACTATGGCTACACCTTC.